Included here is one TCR beta chain sequence, with context. Its cognate antigen has yet to be identified. Base qualities are not recorded, but no much larger clone differs from it by a single base. These data come from a study of STAT5B mutations in CD4+ large granular lymphocyte leukemia (dated by TCRdb to 2021 to 2024). Broadly, across the study: Among the healthy controls, the CDR3 'QG' motif was associated with a particular HLA allele. The study compared the TCRbeta repertoires of patients with CD4+ T-cell large granular lymphocyte leukemia against the TCRbeta repertoires of healthy blood donors. Flow cytometry on FACSCanto II or FACSVerse confirmed that purified fractions exceeded 95% purity among lymphocytes. Study-wide findings and limitations: TRBV06-family usage was enriched among the top patient clones (8/27) compared with healthy controls (2/35). CD4-sorted patient repertoires appeared more clonal than healthy CD4+ repertoires, and this difference persisted after removing the putative leukemic clones. Main leukemic clonotypes were private to each patient, although 25% to 30% of the main leukemic clonotypes were found at low frequency in the non-leukemic repertoires of other patients. The data were not HLA-matched, and the relatively small sample size could explain the higher clonality seen in CD4+ compared with CD8+ T-LGLL.

A distance of 13 bases separates the germline ends of V and J, which lose 6 bases and 8 bases respectively. Including cysteine and phenylalanine, the CDR3 has 12 amino acids. Only the CDR3 region is kept as DNA, spanning 36 bases read in frame from base 1. The germline V gene yields MNHNS for CDR1 and SASEGT for CDR2. Healthy controls were approximately 40 blood donors whose buffy coats came from the Finnish Red Cross blood service. All TCR-sequenced material derived from peripheral blood: patient blood samples and healthy donor buffy coats. Peripheral blood mononuclear cells were isolated by Ficoll-Hypaque gradient centrifugation. CD4+ cells were magnetically purified from the buffy coats of healthy controls. Genomic DNA was extracted using the Gentra Puregene Cell and Tissue kit, and a Qubit 2.0 fluorometer was used to quantify it. The immunoSEQ assay at survey resolution was applied to genomic DNA for sequencing of TCRbeta rearrangements. As for the original processing: In the TCR sequencing data, the smallest productive clonotype frequency that could be detected was 2.59 x 10-5. Analyses included only productive TCRbeta rearrangements, meaning complete and in-frame sequences. Simpson clonality, calculated in the immunoSEQ Analyzer version 3.0, was used as the measure of sample clonality. Clones were grouped by frequency into very rare, small, medium, large (1-20%) or hyperexpanded (>20%) categories. Generation probabilities were estimated with OLGA 1.2.3, V-gene circos plots were made with VDJtools, specificities were searched in VDJdb, and CDR3 motifs were identified with GLIPH. The table was pulled from immuneACCESS by TCRdb, which kept in-frame rearrangements only. Such tables lose some clones; where checked, under half of the loss comes from unresolved V genes, and the rest has no known cause. V and J calls and clone size follow that table, whereas D and trimming were derived from the DNA. Counted in this sample were tens of thousands of clones; 81% of them appeared once. 0.3% to 0.4% of the sample is taken by the ten largest.

This clonotype originated in a human donor in good health. The sequence is built from TRBV6-1 and TRBJ1-2; TRBD1 might be the D gene, on 5 matching bases. Sample: CD4+ T cells from blood buffy coats. This receptor carries the CDR3 CASSRGFGGYTF. The bases are TGTGCCAGCAGCCGGGGCTTCGGGGGCTACACCTTC.